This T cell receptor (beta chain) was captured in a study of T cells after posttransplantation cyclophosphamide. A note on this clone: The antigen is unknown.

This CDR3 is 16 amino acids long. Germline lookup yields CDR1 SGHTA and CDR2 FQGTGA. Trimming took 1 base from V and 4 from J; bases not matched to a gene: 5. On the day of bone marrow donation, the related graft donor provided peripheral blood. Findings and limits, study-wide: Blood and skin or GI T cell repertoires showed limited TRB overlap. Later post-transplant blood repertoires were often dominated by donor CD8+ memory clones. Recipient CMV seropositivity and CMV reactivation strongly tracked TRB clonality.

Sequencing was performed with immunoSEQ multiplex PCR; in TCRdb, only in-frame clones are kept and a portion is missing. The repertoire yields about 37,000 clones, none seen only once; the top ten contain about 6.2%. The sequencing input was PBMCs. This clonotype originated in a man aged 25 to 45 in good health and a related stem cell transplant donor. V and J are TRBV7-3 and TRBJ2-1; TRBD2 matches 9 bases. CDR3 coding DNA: TGTGCCAGCAGCTTAATGAGCGGGGGGCAGTACAATGAGCAGTTCTTC. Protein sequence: CASSLMSGGQYNEQFF.